This T cell receptor beta chain was obtained from a study of CD8+CD57+ T cells in acquired aplastic anemia. Study-level information: Mean yield of DNA from sorted CD4+ and CD8+ cells was 3 to 3.5 ug. An average of roughly 10 million reads for CD4+ cells was obtained from healthy donors.

With 10 bases clipped from V and 0 bases from J, the junction kept 9 bases outside the gene matches. CDR1 and CDR2 from the germline V gene are ENHRY and SYGVKD. This CDR3 comprises 14 residues. TCR beta VDJ and CDR3 were profiled, and genomic DNA was the template. Using its own MiXCR run on the reads, TCRdb lists one record per CDR3 protein. The table records roughly 40,000 distinct CDR3 sequences, 65% to 70% of them present only once. The study's findings and limits: The CD8+ Simpson's diversity of patients and controls was not significantly different. Shared by patients and controls, almost 30 CD8+ CDR3s were abundant in patients.

A note on this clonotype: The antigen remains unidentified.

The specimen was sorted CD4+, CD8+, or CD8+CD57+ T cells (not recorded which) from PBMCs. The V and J genes are TRBV10-3 and TRBJ2-7; 7 bases align to TRBD1. This sequence originates from a human donor in good health, serving as a control. DNA for the CDR3: TGTGCCAGCAACCTGGGACAGAACTCCTACGAGCAGTACTTC. Its translation: CASNLGQNSYEQYF.